This entry concerns a single T cell receptor (beta chain). Its antigen remains unidentified. Per CD8+ T cell subset, triplicate sorts of 300,000 cells each were done. This sample is part of a study of CXCR3-negative and CXCR3-positive naive CD8 T cells. Study results and limitations: Hydrophobicity was higher for TRB CDR3s found in CXCR3-positive naive cells than in CXCR3-negative naive cells.

The CDR3 runs to 12 residues. Germline V CDR1 and CDR2: MGHDK, SYGVNS. cDNA libraries for TRB were generated by 5' RACE incorporating UMI labels. TCRdb re-called the 5' RACE reads and catalogs CDR3 proteins one per entry, DNA excluded. This sample's table reports roughly 7,000 distinct CDR3 sequences. The sequencing input was naive CXCR3+ CD8+ T cells from blood. Subset noted: CD45RO-CCR7+CD27+CD95- naive CD8+ T cells expressing CXCR3 (TNR3+). V and J are TRBV25-1 and TRBJ2-7. The clonotype comes from a human donor in good health. Some clones in this sample may be carry-over from other donors' samples. This CDR3 is CASSEVGYEQYF.